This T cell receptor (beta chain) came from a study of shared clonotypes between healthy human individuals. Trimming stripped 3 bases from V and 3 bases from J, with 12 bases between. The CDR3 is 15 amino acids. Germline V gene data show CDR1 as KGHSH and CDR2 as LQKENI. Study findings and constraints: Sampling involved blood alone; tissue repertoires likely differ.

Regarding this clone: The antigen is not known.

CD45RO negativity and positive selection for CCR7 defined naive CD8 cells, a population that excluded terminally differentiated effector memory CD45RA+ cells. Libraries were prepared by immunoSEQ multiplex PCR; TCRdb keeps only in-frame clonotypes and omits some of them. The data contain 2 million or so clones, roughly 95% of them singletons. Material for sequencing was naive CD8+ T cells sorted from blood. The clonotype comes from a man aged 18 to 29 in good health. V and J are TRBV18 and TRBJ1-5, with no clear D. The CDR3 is CASSPGLGPNQPQHF. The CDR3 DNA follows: TGTGCCAGCTCACCCGGACTGGGCCCCAATCAGCCCCAGCATTTT. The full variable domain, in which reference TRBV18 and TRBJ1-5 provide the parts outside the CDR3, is NAGVMQNPRHLVRRRGQEARLRCSPMKGHSHVYWYRQLPEEGLKFMVYLQKENIIDESGMPKERFSAEFPKEGPSILRIQQVVRGDSAAYFCASSPGLGPNQPQHFGDGTRLSIL.